This record concerns one TCR beta chain sequence. Treatment defined: around 19 received Ad26.COV2.S at low or high dose, single or two shots; several received placebo; per-sample allocation not given. Collection of samples fell on day 63 after the first vaccine or placebo injection. The administered vaccine (an Ad26 vector) expressed Wuhan-strain SARS-CoV-2 spike. This CDR3 region has 13 residues. The V end lost 8 bases, the J end lost 11 bases, and 21 bases lay between the germline ends. Germline V lookup: CDR1 MNHEY, CDR2 SVGAGI. This entry comes from a study of Ad26.COV2.S vaccination and SARS-CoV-2 variants. Study overall: In the study, Ad26.COV2.S was injected intramuscularly once, or twice 56 days apart.

Using immunoSEQ multiplex PCR, the repertoire was profiled, and TCRdb retains in-frame clones only, with some absent. The sample lists 300,000 to 400,000 clones, roughly 84% occurring once. This specimen was peripheral blood, taken in a trial of Ad26.COV2.S vaccine versus placebo. The chain uses TRBV6-5 and TRBJ1-1; possibly TRBD1 for D (6 bases). This receptor was taken from a person between 18 and 65 years old who received the Ad26.COV2.S COVID-19 vaccine or a placebo. The CDR3 bases are TGTGCCAGCCCCTCCCTCGCTCAGGGGCGTGCTTTCTTT. This translates into CASPSLAQGRAFF.